The 20 T cell receptor beta chains below all came from one sample that was sequenced in a study of PD-L1 blockade in urothelial cancer. TCRdb's table, derived via immunoSEQ multiplex PCR, lists solely in-frame clones and lacks some. This repertoire shows more than 60,000 clones, almost 90% found once; its top ten account for about 11%. Time point given: peripheral blood 6 weeks after treatment start. The sample was PBMCs, taken around atezolizumab (anti-PD-L1) treatment. These receptors were obtained from a man aged 55 to 70 with urothelial cancer.

The CDR3 DNA is TGTGCCAGCAGCGTAGGAGTACAGGGGGCCGCCCAAGAGACCCAGTACTTC. Amino acid sequence: CASSVGVQGAAQETQYF. The chain recombines TRBV9 with TRBJ2-5; 9 nucleotides line up with TRBD1. J lost 1 base, V lost 0 bases, and 7 bases had no gene match. The CDR3 runs to 17 residues. Germline-derived CDR1 and CDR2 are SGDLS and YYNGEE.

The CDR3 region is CASRTPNQPQHF. The CDR3 bases are TGTGCCAGCAGAACACCGAATCAGCCCCAGCATTTT. The chain has TRBV2 and TRBJ1-5; D not resolved. Germline CDR1 SNHLY, CDR2 FYNNEI. The V gene lost 6 bases and the J gene lost 4 bases, with 7 bases spanning the gap. The CDR3 runs to 12 residues.

In this sample, this clone turned up once. This chain links TRBV2 with TRBJ1-2; a weak D match, TRBD1 (5 bases). The CDR3 contains 12 residues. Germline loops: CDR1 SNHLY, CDR2 FYNNEI. The V and J ends lost 3 bases and 4 bases respectively, with 6 bases between them. The chain's CDR3 is CASSEQGYGYTF. The CDR3 DNA reads TGTGCCAGCAGTGAGCAGGGCTATGGCTACACCTTC.

V is TRBV10-3 and J is TRBJ2-3, with TRBD2 matching 12 bases. The CDR3 sequence is 15 residues long. V dropped 8 bases and J dropped 6; count of bases not matched to a gene: 9. Germline CDR1 ENHRY, CDR2 SYGVKD. The CDR3: CAIQPTSGSRDTQYF. The CDR3 DNA follows: TGTGCCATCCAGCCGACTAGCGGGAGTAGGGATACGCAGTATTTT.

The chain links TRBV4-2 to TRBJ2-3; 10 bases match TRBD1. The CDR3 length is 18 residues. Germline V lookup: CDR1 LGHNA, CDR2 YNFKEQ. Germline trimming cut 0 bases from V and 4 bases from J; bases unmatched to any gene: 10. The CDR3 DNA is TGTGCCAGCAGCCAAGATATCGCGGGACAGGGGAGCGCAGATACGCAGTATTTT. This encodes CASSQDIAGQGSADTQYF.

This chain links TRBV7-2 with TRBJ1-1, with D hard to call. Germline CDR1 SGHTA, CDR2 FQGNSA. Trimming took 5 bases from V and 0 from J, leaving 7 bases between them. There are 13 residues in the CDR3. As DNA, the CDR3 is TGTGCCAGCAGCCGAGAGATGAACACTGAAGCTTTCTTT. This translates into CASSREMNTEAFF.

This clone was found once. The CDR3 DNA reads TGTGCCTGGAGTGTACACAGGGATGGAAACACCATATATTTT. Translating it yields CAWSVHRDGNTIYF. The chain has TRBV30 and TRBJ1-3, with a tentative D call TRBD1 (6 bases). Germline lookup yields CDR1 GTSNPN and CDR2 SVGIG (reference sequence). CDR3 length: 14 residues. Trimming left V 0 bases short and J 3 bases short, with 9 bases between.

The rearrangement joins TRBV6-5 to TRBJ2-7; D perhaps matches TRBD2 (6 bases). Germline V lookup: CDR1 MNHEY, CDR2 SVGAGI. CDR3 length: 15 residues. V gave up 0 bases and J gave up 5 bases, with 14 bases separating them. CDR3 nucleotides: TGTGCCAGCAGTTACTCCCCCACGGGGGTCCACGAGCAGTACTTC. Its translation: CASSYSPTGVHEQYF.

The V gene is TRBV7-9, the J gene TRBJ2-7; D not certain. CDR1 is SEHNR and CDR2 is FQNEAQ in the germline V gene (reference sequence). Between the trimmed V and J ends, which lost 5 bases and 5 bases, there was a span of 19 bases. The CDR3 extends over 15 amino acids. In nucleotides, the CDR3 is TGTGCCAGCAGCCAAGACCGCTCCTGGAGCAACGAGCAGTACTTC. Its protein is CASSQDRSWSNEQYF.

This chain links TRBV10-3 with TRBJ2-1, with TRBD1 as a possible D gene (5 bases). The CDR3 covers 14 residues. CDR1 is ENHRY, CDR2 SYGVKD, per germline. Trimming took off 9 bases at V and 8 bases at J, with 20 bases between the two ends. This chain's CDR3 is CAITRSRGSDEQFF. The CDR3 nucleotides are TGTGCCATAACCAGGTCTAGGGGTTCGGATGAGCAGTTCTTC.

The genes are TRBV2 and TRBJ1-2; D uncertain. V was shortened by 6 bases and J by 2 bases, with 7 bases between the two germline ends. The CDR3 has 12 residues. CDR1 is SNHLY and CDR2 is FYNNEI in the germline V gene. This chain's CDR3 is CASSGENYGYTF. As DNA, the CDR3 is TGTGCCAGCAGCGGAGAGAACTATGGCTACACCTTC.

V is TRBV1 and J is TRBJ2-4; the table's D call, TRBD2, has no DNA check behind it. TRBV1 is designated a pseudogene. There are 20 residues in the CDR3. The chain's CDR3 is CTSSHLGQPGGRGAKNIQYF. For the CDR3, the DNA is TGCACCAGCAGCCATCTCGGACAACCGGGAGGAAGGGGAGCCAAAAACATTCAGTACTTC.

This chain uses TRBV28 with TRBJ1-2; no reliable D call. Germline V gene lookup returns CDR1 MDHEN and CDR2 SYDVKM. The CDR3 length is 12 residues. V was pared by 2 bases and J by 5 bases, with 6 bases between. CDR3 amino acids: CASSLEEYGYTF. In DNA form, the CDR3 reads TGTGCCAGCAGTTTAGAGGAGTATGGCTACACCTTC.

The chain employs TRBV4-1 and TRBJ1-2; 8 bases align to TRBD1. The CDR3 is 14 amino acids. The V and J ends lost 0 bases and 7 bases, in that order; junction bases with no gene match: 4. Germline CDR1 MGHRA, CDR2 YSYEKL. Here the CDR3 reads CASSQDPGGGGYTF. CDR3 bases: TGCGCCAGCAGCCAAGACCCAGGGGGCGGTGGCTACACCTTC.

This clone was seen a single time. The rearrangement links TRBV14 to TRBJ2-2; tentatively, D is TRBD1 (6 bases). V lost 3 bases and J lost 1, with 12 bases in between. CDR1 and CDR2 (germline): SGHDN, FVKESK. The CDR3 totals 16 residues. CDR3: CASSHQGHQNTGELFF. The CDR3 DNA is TGTGCCAGCAGCCACCAGGGACACCAGAACACCGGGGAGCTGTTTTTT.

This chain links TRBV7-9 with TRBJ1-2; D perhaps matches TRBD1 (6 bases). In germline, CDR1 is SEHNR, CDR2 FQNEAQ (reference sequence). This CDR3 is 13 amino acids long. Trimming removed 5 bases from V and 4 bases from J, with 11 bases in between. The CDR3: CASSKQGLYGYTF. CDR3 DNA: TGTGCCAGCAGCAAACAGGGCCTCTATGGCTACACCTTC.

This chain uses TRBV6-1 with TRBJ2-2; D is perhaps TRBD2 (6 bases). With 6 bases removed from V and 4 bases from J, the gap between germline ends came to 9 bases. The CDR3 length is 13 residues. Germline CDR1 and CDR2: MNHNS and SASEGT. CDR3 bases: TGTGCCAGCAGCCCCGGGAGCACCGGGGAGCTGTTTTTT. This codes for CASSPGSTGELFF.

The rearrangement joins TRBV5-1 to TRBJ1-2, with D possibly being TRBD1 (5 bases). The V gene's germline CDR1 is SGHRS and CDR2 YFSETQ. V shed 3 bases and J shed 6 bases, with 12 bases lying between them. CDR3 length: 13 amino acids. CDR3 residues: CASSSRVQDGYTF. DNA for the CDR3: TGCGCCAGCAGCTCCAGGGTTCAGGATGGCTACACCTTC.

This chain uses TRBV30 with TRBJ2-7; the D gene is possibly TRBD1 (6 bases). Germline loops: CDR1 GTSNPN, CDR2 SVGIG (reference sequence). The CDR3 extends over 12 amino acids. V was shortened by 3 bases and J by 3 bases, with 9 bases between the two germline ends. In nucleotides, the CDR3 is TGTGCCTGGAGGGGGGCAGGCTACGAGCAGTACTTC. Amino acids: CAWRGAGYEQYF.

The chain links TRBV19 to TRBJ2-2; 7 bases line up with TRBD2. The CDR3 spans 14 residues. CDR1 and CDR2 from the germline V gene are LNHDA and SQIVND (reference sequence). Trimming removed 7 bases from V and 5 bases from J; junction bases left unmatched: 7. CDR3 coding DNA: TGTGCCAGTATGGGCGGGAGTAGGACCGGGGAGCTGTTTTTT. Translated, it gives CASMGGSRTGELFF.